This T cell receptor (beta chain) was identified in a study of blood T cells in healthy people across ages (dated by TCRdb to about 2015). A note on the overall study: In model experiments, template switching captured about one uniquely barcoded TCR beta cDNA molecule for every two T cells. To track age-related changes in TCR beta repertoire diversity, the study relied on deep sequencing normalized with unique cDNA molecular identifiers. Four age groups were formed from the donors: young (average 16 years), middle-aged (approximately 40), aged (about 68) and long-lived (82). Two additional independent replicas of 1 million unique cDNA reads from the same blood draw were analyzed for two donors (one aged 18 to 30 and one aged 80 or older). Findings and caveats that apply to the study as a whole: A strong correlation was found between observed TCR beta diversity and the percentage of naive T cells measured by flow cytometry. Compared with the aged group, the long-lived group had more naive CD4+ T cells, fewer expanded clones and increased TCR diversity, suggesting age selection. Conclusive comparison of naive and antigen-experienced compartments was prevented by the profiling of bulk unsorted PBMCs. As age increased, observed TCR beta diversity per million T cells dropped in a roughly linear way, and a significant reduction was already evident by age 40. Estimates of total diversity based on one million sequenced T cells were regarded as lower bounds and as underestimates. Donor CMV infection status was unknown, potentially confounding age-related changes in expanded clonotypes.

From the cysteine through the phenylalanine, the CDR3 covers 15 amino acids. The kept DNA is CDR3 alone, 45 bases in frame from the first base. CDR1 and CDR2 were assigned from the germline V gene (reference sequence) as SEHNR and FQNEAQ. V is pared back by 3 bases and J by 8 bases, with 16 bases lying between the germline termini. This clonotype was counted a few times. The antigen this receptor binds is unknown. Base quality data are lacking; no much larger clone is found one base away. Library prep was done by 5' RACE. TCRdb names Illumina HiSeq 2500 as the instrument used. A second roughly 7 to 11 cycle PCR used a sample-barcoded 5' primer and a J-beta primer mix. A unique molecular identifier was introduced onto each TCR beta cDNA molecule by a template-switch 5' adaptor carrying 12 random nucleotides. Each sample yielded at least 3 million CDR3-containing paired-end reads. All of the RNA was converted into first-strand cDNA using the Mint cDNA synthesis kit, with a TRBC-specific oligonucleotide serving as the primer. All cDNA was treated with uracil-DNA glycosylase and then went through a first 18-cycle PCR with the universal primers M1SS and BC2_uni_R. The authors' analysis ran thus. Each sample was normalized by randomly selecting 1 million high-quality reads, each carrying a distinct molecular identifier. Instead of being binned into consensus sequences, reads with shared molecular identifiers were discarded. CDR3 identification, clonotype clustering and error correction used MiTCR with a Q25 quality threshold and the strictest error-elimination algorithm. A nonparametric unseen species model using Euler transformation provided a lower-bound estimate of total TCR beta diversity. The public reads were reprocessed in TCRdb via fastp at Q25 and MiXCR, keeping in-frame beta chains. Each CDR3 protein appears once, grouped with its most common genes and DNA. The V and J calls were determined by TCRdb, not by the authors. The sample table records roughly 1,100,000 distinct CDR3 sequences; almost 25% of these occur just once. The ten most abundant clones make up less than 0.85% of the sample.

Systemically healthy Caucasian individuals from Russia, over 30 in total and aged roughly 6 to 95 years, were included as donors. Ten milliliters of peripheral blood were drawn from each donor into EDTA-treated Vacutainer tubes. Ficoll-Paque density-gradient centrifugation was used to isolate PBMCs, with at least 7 million per sample. Trizol reagent was used to extract total RNA from the PBMCs, yielding at least 5.5 micrograms per sample. For every donor, flow cytometry on a PBMC aliquot measured the percentage of naive CD45RAhigh/CD27high T cells. The sample was also linked to a second study, of T cells of mothers and their children. Per that second paper: Nine systemically healthy Caucasian individuals served as donors, namely three mothers together with their six children. cDNA synthesis consumed the entire amount of extracted RNA, loaded at approximately 1.6 ug RNA in each 15 ul reaction. In the second PCR, the M1S primer introduced both the sample barcodes and 2-4 random nucleotides. Each mother yielded over 9 million TCR beta CDR3 reads and each child 3 million to 3.5 million reads. Thymic selection shapes the output of TCR recombination in a similar way in related and unrelated pairs, and inherited differences have a minor effect. Normalized repertoire overlap in related mother-child pairs was always slightly higher than in unrelated mother-child pairs, but the difference was never significant. No persistent microchimeric T cell clones were detected, at a sensitivity of roughly 99 clones per million clonotypes. To look for features that set related mother-child pairs apart from unrelated individuals, the researchers ran deep NGS to compare the TCR beta repertoires of mothers and children. The mean age was 40 +/- 4 years for the mothers and around 10 +/- 4 years for the children. After adapter ligation was performed with NEBNext reagents, the libraries were sequenced on an Illumina HiSeq 2000 with 100+100 nt paired-end reads. Mother and child libraries were prepared a month apart and sequenced in separate runs to prevent cross-contamination. Between roughly 450,000 and 2,000,000 distinct TCR beta clonotypes were identified per donor. Naive TCR beta clonotypes were estimated from low-frequency clonotypes matched to each donor's FACS-determined naive share, without sorting.

This sequence uses TRBV7-9 and TRBJ1-4; the D gene is not confidently resolved. This TCR was recovered from a girl aged 2 to 10 in good health. The sample consisted of blood. At the DNA level, the sequence is TGTGCCAGCAGCTTCTCCTGGGAATTTGGCGAAAAACTGTTTTTT. Translated, this is CASSFSWEFGEKLFF.